The clone carrying this T cell receptor beta chain was seen many times. It was with a sample-barcoded 5' primer and a J-beta primer mix that a second PCR of about 6 to 11 cycles was run. A template-switch adaptor containing 12 random nucleotides labeled each cDNA molecule. Per sample, CDR3-containing paired-end reads numbered at least 2.5 million. Each CDR3 protein is one row after TCRdb ran MiXCR on the 5' RACE reads. The sample lists more than 800,000 distinct CDR3 sequences; about 30% were seen once. The entry originates in a study of blood T cells in healthy people across ages. CDR3 length equals 12 residues. Trimming left V 2 bases short and J 10 bases short, with 11 bases between. Per germline, CDR1 SGHRS and CDR2 YFSETQ. Total RNA was extracted at no less than 6 micrograms per sample.

The sequenced sample consisted of blood. The chain employs TRBV5-1 and TRBJ2-3, with D possibly TRBD1 on 6 matching bases. This TCR derives from an elderly woman in good health. The CDR3 nucleotides are TGCGCCAGCAGCTTCCCGGACAGCCCGCAGTATTTT. It is translated as CASSFPDSPQYF.